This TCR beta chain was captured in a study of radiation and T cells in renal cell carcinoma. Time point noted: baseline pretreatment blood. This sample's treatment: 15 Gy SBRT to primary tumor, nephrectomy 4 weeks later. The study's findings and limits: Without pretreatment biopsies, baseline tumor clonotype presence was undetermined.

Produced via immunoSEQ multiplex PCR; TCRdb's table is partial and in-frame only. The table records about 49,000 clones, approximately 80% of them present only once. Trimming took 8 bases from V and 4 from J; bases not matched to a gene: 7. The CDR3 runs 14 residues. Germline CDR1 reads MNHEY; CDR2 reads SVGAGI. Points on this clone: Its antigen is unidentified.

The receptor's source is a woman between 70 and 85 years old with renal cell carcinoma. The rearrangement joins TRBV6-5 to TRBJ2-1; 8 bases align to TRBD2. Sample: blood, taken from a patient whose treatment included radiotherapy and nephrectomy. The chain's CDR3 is CASGQRESYNEQFF. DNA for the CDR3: TGTGCCAGCGGTCAGCGGGAGTCTTACAATGAGCAGTTCTTC.